The 30 T cell receptor beta chains given below trace back to one sample, sequenced in a study of CD8 T cells in Susac syndrome. Random-hexamer reverse transcription was applied to about 0.45 to 1 ug RNA. Each CDR3 protein is one row after TCRdb ran MiXCR on the immunoSEQ multiplex PCR reads. The sample lists around 120,000 distinct CDR3 sequences, approximately 93% occurring once. Sequenced: CD4+ T cells from PBMCs. The receptor source for this set is a human donor with multiple sclerosis.

The chain joins TRBV6-1 to TRBJ1-5; 8 nucleotides align to TRBD1. Germline CDR1 is MNHNS and CDR2 is SASEGT. V trimming: 6 bases; J trimming: 3 bases; junction bases outside the gene matches: 10. CDR3 size: 16 residues. CDR3 sequence (DNA): TGTGCCAGCAGAGATAGGGGACAGGAGTCCAATCAGCCCCAGCATTTT. This codes for CASRDRGQESNQPQHF.

The chain carries TRBV18 and TRBJ1-1, with 7 bases fitting TRBD1. The germline gives CDR1 KGHSH, CDR2 LQKENI. The CDR3 contains 21 residues. V lost 2 bases, J lost 0 bases, and 21 bases stayed unmatched. The CDR3, as DNA: TGTGCCAGCTCACCAGTCGTTACAGGGGCGGAGGTTTGGAGTATGAACACTGAAGCTTTCTTT. This sequence encodes CASSPVVTGAEVWSMNTEAFF. The variable domain in full, with the rest retrieved from reference TRBV18 and TRBJ1-1, is NAGVMQNPRHLVRRRGQEARLRCSPMKGHSHVYWYRQLPEEGLKFMVYLQKENIIDESGMPKERFSAEFPKEGPSILRIQQVVRGDSAAYFCASSPVVTGAEVWSMNTEAFFGQGTRLTVV.

This chain connects TRBV19 to TRBJ1-4, with 7 bases identical to TRBD1. The CDR3 contains 15 residues. Germline V gives CDR1 LNHDA, CDR2 SQIVND (reference sequence). Germline trimming cut 5 bases from V and 2 bases from J; bases unmatched to any gene: 5. CDR3 in DNA: TGTGCCAGTAGTTTCCACAGGGGTACTAATGAAAAACTGTTTTTT. Protein sequence: CASSFHRGTNEKLFF.

The chain carries TRBV28 and TRBJ1-6; D gene uncertain. CDR1 is MDHEN and CDR2 is SYDVKM in the germline V gene. The CDR3 is 16 amino acids. Trimming took 2 bases from V and 3 from J, leaving 11 bases between them. Here the CDR3 DNA reads TGTGCCAGCAGTTTACCGACGGGCGGCTATAATTCACCCCTCCACTTT. Translation gives CASSLPTGGYNSPLHF. The variable domain in full, with the rest retrieved from reference TRBV28 and TRBJ1-6, is DVKVTQSSRYLVKRTGEKVFLECVQDMDHENMFWYRQDPGLGLRLIYFSYDVKMKEKGDIPEGYSVSREKKERFSLILESASTNQTSMYLCASSLPTGGYNSPLHFGNGTRLTVT.

J is TRBJ2-2 and V is TRBV2, with a possible D match to TRBD2 (7 bases). The ends were cut back, 1 base at V and 4 bases at J, with 10 bases in the middle. Germline V gene data show CDR1 as SNHLY and CDR2 as FYNNEI. This CDR3 is built from 15 residues. DNA for the CDR3: TGTGCCAGCAGTGAAGATAGGGGGGGCACCGGGGAGCTGTTTTTT. Translation gives CASSEDRGGTGELFF.

The gene calls are TRBV30 and TRBJ2-2; possibly TRBD2 for D (6 bases). CDR1 is GTSNPN and CDR2 is SVGIG in the germline V gene (reference sequence). Trimming took off 3 bases at V and 4 bases at J, with 12 bases between the two ends. The CDR3 covers 14 residues. CDR3: CAWRSGEITGELFF. The CDR3 DNA follows: TGTGCCTGGAGATCGGGGGAAATCACCGGGGAGCTGTTTTTT.

This chain links TRBV15 with TRBJ1-5; tentative D call: TRBD1 (6 bases). This CDR3 comprises 17 residues. The germline V and J ends were trimmed by 0 bases and 2 bases, with 14 bases remaining between them. Germline V gives CDR1 LNHNV, CDR2 YYDKDF (reference sequence). The CDR3 nucleotides are TGTGCCACCAGCAGAGATCAGGGGCCCCAGGGCAATCAGCCCCAGCATTTT. Protein product: CATSRDQGPQGNQPQHF.

The chain couples TRBV7-6 to TRBJ1-4, with no clear D. The germline V gene has CDR1 SGHVS and CDR2 FNYEAQ. The CDR3 totals 14 residues. The V end lost 2 bases, the J end lost 3 bases, and 7 bases lay between the germline ends. The CDR3 region has the DNA TGTGCCAGCAGCTTACGAGGGCCTAATGAAAAACTGTTTTTT. Amino acid sequence: CASSLRGPNEKLFF.

This rearrangement joins TRBV11-3 to TRBJ2-5; either TRBD1 or TRBD2 may supply D (5 bases each). Germline values: CDR1 SGHNT, CDR2 YENEEA. This CDR3 contains 14 residues. The V end was cut by 5 bases, the J end by 5 bases, with 15 bases between. The CDR3, as DNA: TGTGCCAGCAGCCCTGGAGTGGGGACGGAGACCCAGTACTTC. This gives the protein CASSPGVGTETQYF.

CDR3 sequence reads: CASSREGEQPQHF. In DNA, the CDR3 is TGTGCCAGCAGCCGAGAGGGGGAACAGCCCCAGCATTTT. V is TRBV3-1 and J is TRBJ1-5, with D perhaps TRBD1 (6 bases). The CDR3 consists of 13 residues. Trimming removed 4 bases at V and 7 bases at J, with 11 bases between. Germline V CDR1 and CDR2: LGHDT, YNNKEL (reference sequence). Using reference TRBV3-1 and TRBJ1-5 for the parts outside the CDR3, the full variable domain is DTAVSQTPKYLVTQMGNDKSIKCEQNLGHDTMYWYKQDSKKFLKIMFSYNNKELIINETVPNRFSPKSPDKAHLNLHINSLELGDSAVYFCASSREGEQPQHFGDGTRLSIL.

CDR3 sequence (DNA): TGTGCCACGACGGACTCTAGCGGGGGGCAAGAGACCCAGTACTTC. Its translation: CATTDSSGGQETQYF. The V and J genes are TRBV10-3 and TRBJ2-5; TRBD2 aligns across 11 bases. CDR1 is ENHRY and CDR2 is SYGVKD in the germline V gene. V shed 10 bases and J 2 bases; nucleotides not matched to a gene: 9. This CDR3 is built from 15 residues.

The V gene is TRBV9, the J gene TRBJ2-2; D gene uncertain. This CDR3 has 17 residues. Germline V gives CDR1 SGDLS, CDR2 YYNGEE. The V gene lost 0 bases and the J gene lost 0 bases, with 12 bases spanning the gap. DNA for the CDR3: TGTGCCAGCAGCGTAGAGCTCGGTATTACGAACACCGGGGAGCTGTTTTTT. This translates into CASSVELGITNTGELFF.

The rearrangement uses TRBV20-1 and TRBJ1-2; D is unclear. V was cut by 1 base and J by 0 bases, with 12 bases left in between. Germline V CDR1 and CDR2: DFQATT, SNEGSKA (reference sequence). The CDR3 loop spans 15 amino acids. CDR3 nucleotides: TGCAGTGCTAGAGGGCAGGACGGTTCTAACTATGGCTACACCTTC. Its protein product is CSARGQDGSNYGYTF.

V and J are TRBV15 and TRBJ2-7; D gene ambiguous. The CDR3 length is 13 residues. Germline V gives CDR1 LNHNV, CDR2 YYDKDF (reference sequence). Trimming removed 1 base at V and 6 bases at J, with 10 bases between. The CDR3 region has the DNA TGTGCCACCAGCAGAGTCCGACTGATCGAGCAGTACTTC. Encoded protein: CATSRVRLIEQYF.

This chain connects TRBV6-5 to TRBJ1-5, with 9 bases matching TRBD1. V trimming: 5 bases; J trimming: 2 bases; junction bases outside the gene matches: 4. CDR3 length: 15 amino acids. Germline assignment: CDR1 MNHEY and CDR2 SVGAGI. CDR3 loop: CASSTRTGGNQPQHF. CDR3 in DNA: TGTGCCAGCAGTACCAGGACAGGGGGCAATCAGCCCCAGCATTTT.

The rearrangement joins TRBV5-1 to TRBJ2-7; D is unclear. CDR3 length equals 12 residues. CDR1 SGHRS and CDR2 YFSETQ come from the germline V gene. Trimming cost V 2 bases and J 4 bases, with 7 bases left between them. The CDR3 bases are TGCGCCAGCAGCTTCCCCTTATACGAGCAGTACTTC. It is translated as CASSFPLYEQYF.

V usage is TRBV3-1 and J usage is TRBJ1-1; D is possibly TRBD1 (5 bases). From germline, CDR1 is LGHDT and CDR2 YNNKEL (reference sequence). Trimming cost V 2 bases and J 4 bases, with 11 bases left between them. The CDR3 spans 14 residues. The CDR3 DNA reads as TGTGCCAGCAGCCAAAGGGGAGGAAGCACTGAAGCTTTCTTT. Translated, it gives CASSQRGGSTEAFF.

The V gene is TRBV2, the J gene TRBJ2-2, with a tentative D call TRBD2 (5 bases). The CDR3 is 13 residues long. Trimming shortened V by 11 bases and J by 3 bases, and 13 bases separated the two germline ends. Germline V gives CDR1 SNHLY, CDR2 FYNNEI. The CDR3 bases are TGTGCCTGCCGCAAGAGGGACACCGGGGAGCTGTTTTTT. The encoded protein is CACRKRDTGELFF.

The chain combines TRBV6-5 with TRBJ1-6; D perhaps matches TRBD1 (5 bases). Looked up from germline, CDR1 is MNHEY and CDR2 is SVGAGI. Trimming removed 6 bases from V and 9 bases from J, with 24 bases in between. CDR3 length: 17 amino acids. CDR3 residues: CASSYSPTGGLGSPLHF. In DNA, the CDR3 is TGTGCCAGCAGCTATTCCCCTACGGGGGGTCTAGGTTCACCCCTCCACTTT.

V and J are TRBV20-1 and TRBJ2-5; D gene ambiguous. The germline CDR1 and CDR2 sequences are DFQATT and SNEGSKA (reference sequence). The CDR3 totals 17 residues. Trimming took off 1 base at V and 0 bases at J, with 18 bases between the two ends. The CDR3 DNA reads TGCAGTGCTAGAGGTCAAGGTGTACAGACGTACCAAGAGACCCAGTACTTC. Translating it yields CSARGQGVQTYQETQYF.

The V call is TRBV20-1, the J call TRBJ2-7, with unresolved D. The CDR3 contains 13 residues. The germline V gene has CDR1 DFQATT and CDR2 SNEGSKA (reference sequence). Between the trimmed V and J ends, which lost 1 base and 0 bases, there was a span of 7 bases. The CDR3 DNA reads TGCAGTGCTAGAGTTACCACCTCCTACGAGCAGTACTTC. Encoded protein: CSARVTTSYEQYF.

The genes are TRBV12-3 or TRBV12-4 and TRBJ1-6, with a possible D match to TRBD1 (5 bases). The CDR3 contains 15 residues. Trimming took 5 bases from V and 6 from J, leaving 14 bases between them. The CDR3 reads CASSPPDSSNSPLHF. CDR3 DNA: TGTGCCAGCAGTCCCCCCGACAGTAGTAATTCACCCCTCCACTTT.

In its sample, this clonotype was seen once. The chain combines TRBV18 with TRBJ1-5; D is unresolved. The CDR3 sequence is 15 residues long. CDR1 and CDR2 from the germline V gene are KGHSH and LQKENI. Between the trimmed V and J ends, which lost 1 base and 7 bases, there was a span of 14 bases. This CDR3 reads CASSPLRGSGQPQHF. The CDR3 coding sequence is TGTGCCAGCTCACCACTCCGCGGCTCCGGCCAGCCCCAGCATTTT.

The J gene is TRBJ1-5, the V gene TRBV5-8, with D maybe TRBD1 (6 bases). The V end was cut by 2 bases, the J end by 0 bases, with 12 bases between. CDR3 size: 16 residues. CDR1 and CDR2 from the germline V gene are SGHTS and YDEGEE. For the CDR3, the DNA is TGTGCCAGCAGCTTCGACAGGACTTATAGCAATCAGCCCCAGCATTTT. Its translation: CASSFDRTYSNQPQHF.

The chain recombines TRBV30 with TRBJ2-3; D is uncertain. Looked up from germline, CDR1 is GTSNPN and CDR2 is SVGIG (reference sequence). The V gene lost 3 bases and the J gene lost 0 bases, with 10 bases spanning the gap. The length of the CDR3 is 14 residues. The CDR3 here is CAWSGRVSTDTQYF. DNA of the CDR3: TGTGCCTGGAGCGGACGGGTGAGCACAGATACGCAGTATTTT.

The J gene is TRBJ1-5, the V gene TRBV6-1; no reliable D call. CDR1 and CDR2 from the germline V gene are MNHNS and SASEGT. The CDR3 contains 15 residues. V shed 2 bases and J shed 2 bases, with 10 bases lying between them. In nucleotides, the CDR3 is TGTGCCAGCAGTGAAAGGGCAACACGCAATCAGCCCCAGCATTTT. Translation gives CASSERATRNQPQHF.

This chain links TRBV29-1 with TRBJ1-2; TRBD1 matches at 10 bases. Germline V gene lookup returns CDR1 SQVTM and CDR2 ANQGSEA. The CDR3 loop spans 13 amino acids. V gave up 1 base and J gave up 4 bases; unmatched junction bases: 0. The CDR3 loop is CSVEGTGGYGYTF. The CDR3 DNA sequence: TGCAGCGTTGAAGGGACAGGGGGCTATGGCTACACCTTC.

V and J are TRBV6-1 and TRBJ2-7; D gene uncertain. V lost 7 bases and J 2 bases, leaving 12 bases between the germline ends. Germline CDR1 MNHNS, CDR2 SASEGT. The length of the CDR3 is 13 residues. The CDR3 coding sequence is TGTGCCAGCATGTTTCACACCGCCTACGAGCAGTACTTC. Translation gives CASMFHTAYEQYF.

The chain links TRBV3-1 to TRBJ2-7, with TRBD1 as a possible D gene (6 bases). Germline V gene data show CDR1 as LGHDT and CDR2 as YNNKEL (reference sequence). V lost 8 bases and J lost 6, with 14 bases in between. CDR3 length: 12 amino acids. CDR3 in amino acids: CASGGQGLEQYF. CDR3 sequence (DNA): TGTGCCAGCGGGGGCCAGGGGCTCGAGCAGTACTTC.

This chain joins TRBV7-2 and TRBJ2-5; 10 bases map to TRBD1. With 10 bases clipped from V and 4 bases from J, the junction kept 9 bases outside the gene matches. The CDR3 length is 14 residues. Germline V lookup: CDR1 SGHTA, CDR2 FQGNSA. The CDR3 DNA follows: TGTGCCACTTCCGCAGACAGGGGGCGAGAGACCCAGTACTTC. Its protein is CATSADRGRETQYF.